Sequencing of this TCR beta chain was carried out in a study of blood T cell repertoires in COVID-19. Trimming left V 5 bases short and J 6 bases short, with 19 bases between. The germline CDR1 and CDR2 sequences are LNHDA and SQIVND (reference sequence). The CDR3 consists of 15 residues. The protocol was immunoSEQ multiplex PCR, while the TCRdb copy is restricted to in-frame clones and leaves out a portion. This sample has 200,000 to 300,000 clones, with 84% found just once. This clone turned up a few times. The receptor's source is a human donor in a cohort sampled during active COVID-19. The sequenced sample consisted of peripheral blood. The J gene is TRBJ1-1, the V gene TRBV19; D might be TRBD1 (5 bases). CDR3 protein: CASSPPGTPLPEAFF. Written as DNA, the CDR3 is TGTGCCAGTAGTCCTCCCGGGACTCCTCTCCCTGAAGCTTTCTTT.